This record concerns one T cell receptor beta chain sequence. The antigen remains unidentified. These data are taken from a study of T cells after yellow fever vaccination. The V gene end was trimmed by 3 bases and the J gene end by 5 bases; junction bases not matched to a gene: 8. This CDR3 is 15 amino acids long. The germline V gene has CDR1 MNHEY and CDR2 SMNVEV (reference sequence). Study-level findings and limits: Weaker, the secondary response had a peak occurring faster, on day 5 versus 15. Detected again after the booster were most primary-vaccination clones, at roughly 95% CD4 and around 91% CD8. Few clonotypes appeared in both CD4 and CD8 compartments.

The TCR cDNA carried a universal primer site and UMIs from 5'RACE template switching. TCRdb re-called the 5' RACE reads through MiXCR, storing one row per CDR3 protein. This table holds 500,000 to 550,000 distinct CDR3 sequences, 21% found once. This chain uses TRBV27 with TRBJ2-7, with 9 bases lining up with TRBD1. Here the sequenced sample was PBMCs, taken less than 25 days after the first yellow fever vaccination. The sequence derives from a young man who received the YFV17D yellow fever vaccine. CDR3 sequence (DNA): TGTGCCAGCAGTTTGATCGGACAGGGGCCCCACGAGCAGTACTTC. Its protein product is CASSLIGQGPHEQYF.